This record concerns one TCR beta chain sequence. The target antigen is unknown. TCRdb's table, derived via immunoSEQ multiplex PCR, lists solely in-frame clones and lacks some. The repertoire includes roughly 130,000 clones, 79% of them detected once, and about 13% sits in the top ten. Germline lookup yields CDR1 MGHRA and CDR2 YSYEKL. The CDR3 spans 14 residues. Trimming took 4 bases from V and 4 from J; bases not matched to a gene: 6. TCR beta libraries used about 2 micrograms of genomic DNA from cryopreserved PBMCs. The source of the sample is a study of cytotoxic CD8 clonotypes in ibrutinib-treated CLL. Regarding the study as a whole: Private clonotypes, not public ones, expanded at ibrutinib response. Lymph node repertoires were not studied, and sampling times were unmatched.

The V and J genes are TRBV4-1 and TRBJ2-5, with 7 bases identical to TRBD1. The clonotype comes from a human donor with chronic lymphocytic leukemia. The material sequenced was PBMCs, taken after 12 months of ibrutinib treatment. The CDR3 loop reads CASSPTGVLETQYF. The CDR3 nucleotides are TGCGCCAGCAGCCCCACAGGGGTATTAGAGACCCAGTACTTC.